This TCR beta chain derives from a study of blood T cell repertoires in COVID-19 (TCRdb year 2020). Describing the broader study: Collaborator samples came from the United States, Italy and Spain and covered acute and convalescent phases of COVID-19. The prospective study material was composed of cDNA or gDNA derived from T cells, B-cell-depleted T cells, or PBMCs. The dataset comprised deeply sampled blood TCRbeta repertoires from subjects exposed to, actively infected with, or recovered from COVID-19. A freely available public database, intended as a resource for researchers studying the immune response to SARS-CoV-2, is where the repertoires were released. Samples were obtained from the ongoing ImmuneRACE study (first 160 participants) and from over 1,000 subjects provided by 6 global collaborators. Sample metadata almost always included a de-identified subject ID, COVID-19 status, age in years and sex. Where HLA class I and class II types were available, the types were taken from metadata supplied by the sample provider, not from assay-based typing.

Study-wide findings and limitations: How much clinical and demographic metadata was included differed by source and by participant, and the metadata was provided uncurated.

TCRbeta CDR3 regions were amplified from genomic DNA using the immunoSEQ Assay, a bias-controlled multiplex PCR. The study's own analysis went as follows. The number of nucleated cells in each sample was estimated from the amplification of reference gene primers within the assay. Sequence reads were collapsed and filtered to measure the absolute abundance of every unique TCRbeta CDR3 rearrangement. Productive Simpson clonality was computed per sample as the square root of Simpson's diversity index over productive rearrangements. The table was pulled from immuneACCESS by TCRdb, which kept in-frame rearrangements only. Such tables lose some clones; where checked, under half of the loss comes from unresolved V genes, and the rest has no known cause. V and J calls and clone size are as listed in that table; D and trimming were resolved from the DNA. The sample table shows about 52,000 clones, and over 80% are seen once. Clones ranked in the top ten supply under 8.5% of the sample.

Whole blood was collected in K2EDTA tubes by collaborating institutions according to the institutions' own protocols. For TCRbeta analysis, collaborator samples were shipped as frozen whole blood, as isolated PBMCs, or as DNA extracted from either sample type. About this clone itself: Its antigen remains undetermined. The record has no base qualities; no much larger clone is one base away.

The sequencing input was peripheral blood. The sequence was collected from a man between 65 and 85 years old with active COVID-19.

CDR3 sequence: CASSRSPILNTGELFF. The bases are TGCGCCAGCAGCCGAAGCCCCATACTGAACACCGGGGAGCTGTTTTTT. The sequence is built from TRBV4-1 and TRBJ2-2; the D segment cannot be called with confidence. The CDR3 contains 16 residues, cysteine and phenylalanine counted. Only the CDR3 portion is preserved as DNA: 48 bases, with reading frame beginning at the first base. V drops 4 bases and J drops 1 base, leaving 13 bases in between. Via the germline V gene, CDR1 is MGHRA and CDR2 YSYEKL.